This TCR beta chain was sequenced for a study of T cell repertoires in cytomegalovirus infection. Study as a whole: Use of recently identified HLA-C-restricted and well-studied HLA-B-restricted CMV epitopes was part of the study. CMV infection plus the matching HLA type was flagged by public TCR beta signatures. Findings and caveats of the study: Cumulative frequency (of public TCR beta family members) identified carriers of CMV plus the relevant HLA. CMV-specific TCR beta clonotypes restricted by HLA-C dominated the ex vivo response.

The CDR3 extends over 14 amino acids. This clonotype was counted ten times or more. The antigen remains unidentified. One junction end disagrees with the germline gene, perhaps due to a read error. TCRdb re-called the reads with MiXCR, one entry per CDR3 protein. The sample yields hundreds of thousands of distinct CDR3 sequences, roughly 33% seen once. This TCR was sampled from a human donor in good health (CMV status not recorded). Some clones in this sample may be carry-over from other donors' samples. The genes are TRBV12-3 or TRBV12-4 and TRBJ2-7, with D possibly TRBD2 on 5 matching bases. The sample in question was cultured PBMCs, obtained from culture after CMV antigen stimulation. The CDR3 DNA follows: TGTGCCAGCAGCTTAGGACTGGATTCCTACGAGCAGTACTTC. This encodes CASSLGLDSYEQYF.